This entry is about one T cell receptor beta chain. V lost 2 bases and J 4 bases, leaving 8 bases between the germline ends. This CDR3 has 13 residues. Produced via immunoSEQ multiplex PCR; TCRdb's table is partial and in-frame only. The sample has around 89,000 clones; roughly nine tenths are singletons. The sample originates from a study of blood T cell repertoires in COVID-19. This receptor was identified in a man aged 45-65 years with acute or convalescent COVID-19. The V call is TRBV12-3 or TRBV12-4, the J call TRBJ1-2; D is uncertain. The specimen sequenced was peripheral blood. The CDR3 here is CASSLQQSYGYTF. The CDR3 DNA is TGTGCCAGCAGTTTACAACAGTCCTATGGCTACACCTTC.